Following are 10 T cell receptor beta chains from one sample sequenced in a study of blood T cells in healthy people across ages. Together with a sample-barcoded 5' primer, a J-beta primer mix was included in a second PCR lasting roughly 7 to 11 cycles. TCRdb called the 5' RACE reads again in MiXCR, with one record for every CDR3 protein. Of roughly 1,700,000 distinct CDR3 sequences listed, roughly 27% are singletons. The sequenced sample consisted of blood. Receptors originate from a woman between 25 and 40 years old in good health.

Points on this clonotype: A much larger clone lies a single base off, so this may be a read error. This chain links TRBV20-1 with TRBJ2-7; 10 bases align to TRBD2. The CDR3 extends over 12 amino acids. Germline CDR1 DFQATT, CDR2 SNEGSKA (reference sequence). The CDR3 is CSSSGSTYEQYV. The CDR3 DNA follows: TGCAGCTCTAGCGGGAGTACGTACGAGCAGTACGTC.

The chain is built from TRBV6-5 and TRBJ2-2; D is possibly TRBD1 (5 bases). Germline V gene lookup returns CDR1 MNHEY and CDR2 SVGAGI. Between the trimmed V and J ends, which lost 5 bases and 0 bases, there was a span of 10 bases. The CDR3 runs to 15 residues. CDR3 amino acids: CASSAGWANTGELFF. Written as DNA, the CDR3 is TGTGCCAGCAGTGCAGGGTGGGCGAACACCGGGGAGCTGTTTTTT.

J is TRBJ1-4 and V is TRBV24-1, with D possibly matching TRBD1 (5 bases). With 5 bases removed from V and 5 bases from J, the gap between germline ends came to 11 bases. The CDR3 covers 14 residues. Germline CDR1 KGHDR, CDR2 SFDVKD. Written as DNA, the CDR3 is TGTGCCACCAGTGTAAAGGGACGAAATGAAAAACTGTTTTTT. It specifies CATSVKGRNEKLFF.

In this sample, this clonotype turned up many times. The chain uses TRBV7-2 and TRBJ2-5; D is unclear. Germline lookup yields CDR1 SGHTA and CDR2 FQGNSA. The CDR3 sequence is 14 residues long. The V end was cut by 2 bases, the J end by 5 bases, with 12 bases between. CDR3 region: CASSLSPGSETQYF. The CDR3 DNA is TGTGCCAGCAGCTTAAGCCCCGGCTCGGAGACCCAGTACTTC.

CDR3 region: CATSRYQQETQYF. The CDR3 nucleotides are TGTGCCACCAGCAGATATCAGCAAGAGACCCAGTACTTC. The chain uses TRBV15 and TRBJ2-5; no firm D call. In germline, CDR1 is LNHNV, CDR2 YYDKDF (reference sequence). Between the trimmed V and J ends, which lost 2 bases and 2 bases, there was a span of 6 bases. CDR3 length equals 13 residues.

This chain uses TRBV4-3 with TRBJ2-6; tentatively, D is TRBD1 (6 bases). The germline V gene has CDR1 LGHNA and CDR2 YSLEER. This CDR3 has 18 amino acids. Trimming cost V 4 bases and J 0 bases, with 16 bases left between them. In DNA, the CDR3 is TGCGCCAGCAGCCCTAGGGAAGAAGGGGGCTCTGGGGCCAACGTCCTGACTTTC. Translated: CASSPREEGGSGANVLTF.

This clonotype was seen more than once but under ten times. This rearrangement joins TRBV2 to TRBJ1-2; 8 bases map to TRBD1. Germline values: CDR1 SNHLY, CDR2 FYNNEI. This CDR3 is built from 14 residues. Trimming took 4 bases from V and 7 from J; bases not matched to a gene: 8. The CDR3 region is CASSGQGLACGYTF. Written as DNA, the CDR3 is TGTGCCAGCAGTGGACAGGGGCTTGCCTGTGGCTACACCTTC.

Here the CDR3 DNA reads TGCGCCAGCAGCCAAGCTTGGGGCTCTGGGGGTTACCCCCACACTGAAGCTTTCTTT. As protein: CASSQAWGSGGYPHTEAFF. The chain combines TRBV4-3 with TRBJ1-1; a possible D gene is TRBD1 (5 bases). CDR3 length: 19 amino acids. V dropped 1 base and J dropped 3 bases, with 24 bases sitting between them. The V gene's germline CDR1 is LGHNA and CDR2 YSLEER.

On this clonotype itself: This may be a read error: a much more frequent sequence differs by one nucleotide. The rearrangement joins TRBV7-2 to TRBJ2-7; 8 positions match TRBD1. The germline CDR1 and CDR2 sequences are SGHTA and FQGNSA. This CDR3 contains 13 residues. The ends lost 8 bases at V and 6 bases at J; junction bases unmatched: 9. Here the CDR3 reads CASGRDRIGEQYF. CDR3 coding DNA: TGTGCCAGCGGCCGGGACAGGATTGGCGAGCAGTACTTC. Complete variable domain (other parts from reference TRBV7-2 and TRBJ2-7): GAGVSQSPSNKVTEKGKDVELRCDPISGHTALYWYRQSLGQGLEFLIYFQGNSAPDKSGLPSDRFSAERTGGSVSTLTIQRTQQEDSAVYLCASGRDRIGEQYFGPGTRLTVT.

This sequence joins TRBV19 and TRBJ2-3; no clear D. The V and J ends lost 1 base and 6 bases respectively, with 8 bases between them. Germline V gives CDR1 LNHDA, CDR2 SQIVND (reference sequence). This CDR3 comprises 13 residues. The CDR3 protein is CASSIGAFDTQYF. The CDR3 nucleotides are TGTGCCAGTAGTATAGGTGCATTTGATACGCAGTATTTT.